This T cell receptor (beta chain) was observed in a study of T-cell reconstitution after alpha-beta-depleted transplantation in children (dated by TCRdb to between 2015 and 2016). Looking at the study overall: T-cell immune reconstitution after TCRalphabeta/CD19-depleted allogeneic hematopoietic cell transplantation in children was quantitatively tracked in the study by means of TCR repertoire profiling. Beyond this particular receptor, the publication reports: About two months after transplant, the apparently early recovery of alphabetaT-cell counts reportedly depended on just several hundred clones that had expanded rapidly and came from non-depleted graft cells. In some patients, the high TCRbeta diversity seen at day 60 was put down to recipient T cells and intrathymic progenitors that had survived conditioning. Hyperexpanded clone frequencies declined over subsequent months; after one year, T-cell counts and TCRbeta diversity were mostly attributed to newly produced T cells.

Note on this clonotype: Its antigen is not yet known. No per-base quality is available; no much larger clone lies one base away.

V is shortened by 5 bases, J by 7 bases, and the region joining them spans 14 bases. Its CDR3 holds 12 amino acids, cysteine through phenylalanine. CDR3 DNA only is kept here, 36 bases in frame from base 1. According to the germline V gene (reference sequence), CDR1 reads DFQATT and CDR2 reads SNEGSKA. Library preparation was by PCR. Data came from an Illumina HiSeq 2500. Molecular barcoding was employed in the preparation of TCR libraries, with unique molecular identifiers being used to normalize TCRbeta repertoire quantification. TCRdb's own reprocessing of the public reads used fastp at Q25 and MiXCR and kept productive beta chains. Each CDR3 protein gets just one entry, which takes the most common genes and DNA from the rows behind it. This sample comprises hundreds of thousands of distinct CDR3 sequences, over 10% of them detected only once. The ten largest clonotypes hold about 2.2% of the sample.

The sample's treatment or condition label is to be understood as: allogeneic hematopoietic cell transplantation with graft depleted of TCRalphabeta T cells and CD19 B cells. Transplant recipients were children who received TCRalphabeta/CD19-depleted allogeneic hematopoietic cell grafts. This receptor chain uses TRBV20-1 and TRBJ2-5; the D gene is possibly TRBD1 or TRBD2, with 6 bases matching each. The clonotype originates from a male patient under 18 who had a stem cell transplant for acute myeloid leukemia, so the T cells may come from the graft donor. The specimen was PBMCs, mostly from graft donor cells, collected 360 days after TCRalphabeta/CD19-depleted stem cell transplant. The sequence in DNA is TGCAGTGCTCCTGGGGGGCGAAGGACCCAGTACTTC. Translated, this gives CSAPGGRRTQYF.